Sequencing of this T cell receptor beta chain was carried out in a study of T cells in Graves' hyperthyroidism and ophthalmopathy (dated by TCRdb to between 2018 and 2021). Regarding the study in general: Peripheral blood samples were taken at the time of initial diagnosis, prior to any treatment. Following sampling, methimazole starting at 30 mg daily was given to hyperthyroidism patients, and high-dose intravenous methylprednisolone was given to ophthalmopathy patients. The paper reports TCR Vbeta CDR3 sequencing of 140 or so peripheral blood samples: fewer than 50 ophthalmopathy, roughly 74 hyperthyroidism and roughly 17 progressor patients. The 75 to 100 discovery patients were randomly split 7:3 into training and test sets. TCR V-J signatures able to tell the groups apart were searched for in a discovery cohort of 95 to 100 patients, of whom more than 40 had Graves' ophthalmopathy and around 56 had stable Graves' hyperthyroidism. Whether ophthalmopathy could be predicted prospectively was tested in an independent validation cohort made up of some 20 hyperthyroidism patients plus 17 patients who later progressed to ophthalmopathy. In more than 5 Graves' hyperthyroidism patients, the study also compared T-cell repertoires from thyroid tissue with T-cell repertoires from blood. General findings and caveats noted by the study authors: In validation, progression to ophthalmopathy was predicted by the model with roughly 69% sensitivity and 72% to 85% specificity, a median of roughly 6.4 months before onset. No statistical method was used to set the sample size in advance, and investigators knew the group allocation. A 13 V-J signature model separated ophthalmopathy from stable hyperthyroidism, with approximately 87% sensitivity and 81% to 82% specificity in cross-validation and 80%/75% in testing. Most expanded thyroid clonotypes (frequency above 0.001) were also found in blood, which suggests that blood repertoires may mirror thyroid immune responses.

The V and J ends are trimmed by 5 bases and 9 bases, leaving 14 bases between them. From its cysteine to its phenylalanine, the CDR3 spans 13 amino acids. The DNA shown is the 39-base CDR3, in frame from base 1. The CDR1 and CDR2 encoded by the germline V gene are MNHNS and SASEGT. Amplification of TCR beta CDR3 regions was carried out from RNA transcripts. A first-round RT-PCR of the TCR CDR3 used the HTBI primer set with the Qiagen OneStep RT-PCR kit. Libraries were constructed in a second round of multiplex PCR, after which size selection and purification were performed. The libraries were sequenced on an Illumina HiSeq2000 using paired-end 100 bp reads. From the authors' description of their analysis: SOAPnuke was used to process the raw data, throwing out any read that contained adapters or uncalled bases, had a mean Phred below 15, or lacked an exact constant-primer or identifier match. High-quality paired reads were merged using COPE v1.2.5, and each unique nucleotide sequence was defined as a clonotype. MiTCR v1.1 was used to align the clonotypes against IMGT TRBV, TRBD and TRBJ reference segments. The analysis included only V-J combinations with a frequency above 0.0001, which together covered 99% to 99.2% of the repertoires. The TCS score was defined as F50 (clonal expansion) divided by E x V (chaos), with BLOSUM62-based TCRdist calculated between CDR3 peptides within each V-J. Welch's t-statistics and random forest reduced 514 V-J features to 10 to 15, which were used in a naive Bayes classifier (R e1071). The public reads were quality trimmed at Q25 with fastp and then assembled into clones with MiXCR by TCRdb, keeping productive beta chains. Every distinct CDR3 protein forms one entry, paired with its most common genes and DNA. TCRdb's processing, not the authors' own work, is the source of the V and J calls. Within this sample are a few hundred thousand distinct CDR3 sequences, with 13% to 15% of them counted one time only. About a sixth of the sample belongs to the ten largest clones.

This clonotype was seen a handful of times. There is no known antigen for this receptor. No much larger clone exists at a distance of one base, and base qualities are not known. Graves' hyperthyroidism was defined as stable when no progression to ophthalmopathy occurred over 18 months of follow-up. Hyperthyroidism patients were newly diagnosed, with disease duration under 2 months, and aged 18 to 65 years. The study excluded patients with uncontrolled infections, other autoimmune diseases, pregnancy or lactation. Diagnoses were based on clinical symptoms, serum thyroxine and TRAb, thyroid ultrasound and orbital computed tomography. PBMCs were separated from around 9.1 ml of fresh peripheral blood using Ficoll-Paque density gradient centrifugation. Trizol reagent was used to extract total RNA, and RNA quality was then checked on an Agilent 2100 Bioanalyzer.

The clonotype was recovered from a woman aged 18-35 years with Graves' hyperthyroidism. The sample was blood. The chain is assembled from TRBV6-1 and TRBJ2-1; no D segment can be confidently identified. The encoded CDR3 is CASSSHILVEQFF. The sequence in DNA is TGTGCCAGCAGTTCCCATATCTTAGTTGAGCAGTTCTTC.